The T cell receptor beta chain under discussion was sequenced for a study of T cell changes during pregnancy in multiple sclerosis. Clones were sequenced by immunoSEQ multiplex PCR, and TCRdb holds only the in-frame ones, with some missing. The sample carries tens of thousands of clones, about 90% recorded once. The CDR3 is made up of 14 amino acids. The germline V and J ends were trimmed by 0 bases and 6 bases, with 10 bases remaining between them. The germline V gene has CDR1 SGHTA and CDR2 FQGNSA. Sequencing was performed on CD4+ T cells from peripheral blood mononuclear cells, taken after pregnancy. V usage is TRBV7-2 and J usage is TRBJ2-3, with a weak D call TRBD2 (5 bases). This TCR derives from a female donor with multiple sclerosis, enrolled in a pregnancy study. CDR3 protein: CASSLAAGGDTQYF. The CDR3 nucleotides are TGTGCCAGCAGCTTAGCGGCCGGCGGGGATACGCAGTATTTT. Full variable domain (missing parts from reference TRBV7-2 and TRBJ2-3): GAGVSQSPSNKVTEKGKDVELRCDPISGHTALYWYRQSLGQGLEFLIYFQGNSAPDKSGLPSDRFSAERTGGSVSTLTIQRTQQEDSAVYLCASSLAAGGDTQYFGPGTRLTVL.